These 26 T cell receptor beta chains were sequenced from one sample in a study of blood T cell repertoires in COVID-19. Assay: immunoSEQ multiplex PCR; the TCRdb copy retains only in-frame clones and omits some. The sample carries approximately 200,000 clones, 80% to 90% recorded once. The sequencing sample was made of PBMCs or T cells enriched from blood (not recorded which). The receptor source for this set is a woman in her 40s with acute COVID-19.

The V call is TRBV7-2, the J call TRBJ2-5; the D gene is possibly TRBD1 (5 bases). This CDR3 is 13 amino acids long. Germline V CDR1 and CDR2: SGHTA, FQGNSA. V was clipped by 2 bases and J by 3 bases, with 7 bases between them. The CDR3 sequence: CASSLRGEETQYF. The CDR3 nucleotides read TGTGCCAGCAGCTTAAGGGGCGAAGAGACCCAGTACTTC.

This rearrangement joins TRBV11-2 to TRBJ1-4, with D uncertain. Per germline, CDR1 SGHAT and CDR2 FQNNGV. This CDR3 has 15 residues. The V end lost 3 bases, the J end lost 0 bases, and 8 bases lay between the germline ends. The CDR3 reads CASSLRVTTNEKLFF. The DNA of the CDR3 is TGTGCCAGCAGCTTGAGAGTGACAACTAATGAAAAACTGTTTTTT. The full variable domain, in which reference TRBV11-2 and TRBJ1-4 provide the parts outside the CDR3, is EAGVAQSPRYKIIEKRQSVAFWCNPISGHATLYWYQQILGQGPKLLIQFQNNGVVDDSQLPKDRFSAERLKGVDSTLKIQPAKLEDSAVYLCASSLRVTTNEKLFFGSGTQLSVL.

The genes are TRBV7-6 and TRBJ2-7; D uncertain. The ends were cut back, 1 base at V and 2 bases at J, with 15 bases in the middle. This CDR3 region has 16 residues. Germline V gene data show CDR1 as SGHVS and CDR2 as FNYEAQ. CDR3 DNA sequence: TGTGCCAGCAGCTTAGGCATCAGTCCGAATACCTACGAGCAGTACTTC. Protein: CASSLGISPNTYEQYF. The complete variable domain, with remaining parts taken from reference TRBV7-6 and TRBJ2-7, reads GAGVSQSPRYKVTKRGQDVALRCDPISGHVSLYWYRQALGQGPEFLTYFNYEAQQDKSGLPNDRFSAERPEGSISTLTIQRTEQRDSAMYRCASSLGISPNTYEQYFGPGTRLTVT.

A remark on this clone: This CDR3 is also generated by other DNA sequences in the sample. The chain links TRBV9 to TRBJ2-6; TRBD1 might be the D (6 bases). V was pared by 3 bases and J by 0 bases, with 7 bases between. There are 15 residues in the CDR3. Germline values: CDR1 SGDLS, CDR2 YYNGEE. CDR3 sequence: CASSATGSGANVLTF. CDR3 coding DNA: TGTGCCAGCAGCGCGACAGGCTCTGGGGCCAACGTCCTGACTTTC.

The V gene is TRBV5-1, the J gene TRBJ2-2, with TRBD2 matching 8 bases. The CDR3 is made up of 14 amino acids. The germline gives CDR1 SGHRS, CDR2 YFSETQ. The V and J ends lost 5 bases and 6 bases, in that order; junction bases with no gene match: 6. The CDR3 loop is CASRSGSTAGELFF. CDR3 nucleotides: TGCGCCAGCAGAAGCGGGAGTACAGCCGGGGAGCTGTTTTTT.

The chain is built from TRBV12-5 and TRBJ2-3; no firm D call. Trimming stripped 1 base from V and 4 bases from J, with 6 bases between. This CDR3 has 13 amino acids. In germline, CDR1 is LGHNT, CDR2 FRNRAP. CDR3 in amino acids: CASGLGLADTQYF. The CDR3 DNA sequence: TGTGCTAGTGGTTTGGGACTCGCAGATACGCAGTATTTT.

J is TRBJ2-2 and V is TRBV4-1; no clear D. The CDR3 is 13 residues long. Germline V gene sequence: CDR1 MGHRA, CDR2 YSYEKL. V was clipped by 2 bases and J by 6 bases, with 7 bases between them. As DNA, the CDR3 is TGCGCCAGCAGCCAAACCGGGTCCGGGGAGCTGTTTTTT. It encodes CASSQTGSGELFF.

This clone was counted once. The V call is TRBV2, the J call TRBJ1-5; TRBD1 matches 11 bases. V trimming: 6 bases; J trimming: 2 bases; junction bases outside the gene matches: 0. Germline V gene lookup returns CDR1 SNHLY and CDR2 FYNNEI. This CDR3 region has 14 residues. CDR3 residues: CASRGQGGNQPQHF. CDR3 bases: TGTGCCAGCAGGGGACAGGGGGGCAATCAGCCCCAGCATTTT.

This sequence joins TRBV27 and TRBJ2-1, with 7 bases aligning to TRBD2. This CDR3 contains 15 residues. After removal of 8 bases from V and 3 bases from J, the junction contained 10 bases not matched to a gene. CDR1 and CDR2 (germline): MNHEY, SMNVEV (reference sequence). Here the CDR3 reads CASGGGGVFYNEQFF. CDR3 in DNA: TGTGCCAGCGGCGGCGGGGGAGTTTTCTACAATGAGCAGTTCTTC.

The chain is built from TRBV6-5 and TRBJ2-5, with 12 nucleotides matching TRBD2. The V and J ends lost 7 bases and 4 bases, in that order; junction bases with no gene match: 7. This CDR3 has 15 residues. Germline V gene sequence: CDR1 MNHEY, CDR2 SVGAGI. Written as DNA, the CDR3 is TGTGCCAGCATGTGGACTAGCGGGAAATCAGAGACCCAGTACTTC. It encodes CASMWTSGKSETQYF.

This rearrangement joins TRBV6-5 to TRBJ2-3; 7 bases fit TRBD1. Looked up from germline, CDR1 is MNHEY and CDR2 is SVGAGI. This CDR3 comprises 13 residues. The J segment lost 5 bases and the V segment lost 6 bases, leaving 5 bases of the junction unmatched. The CDR3 loop reads CASREGAEDTQYF. CDR3 nucleotides: TGTGCCAGCAGAGAGGGGGCAGAAGATACGCAGTATTTT.

The chain carries TRBV13 and TRBJ2-3; D unclear. Trimming stripped 3 bases from V and 6 bases from J, with 7 bases between. Germline CDR1 and CDR2: PRHDT and FYEKMQ (reference sequence). The CDR3 covers 12 residues. DNA for the CDR3: TGTGCCAGCAGCTTGTATGAGGATACGCAGTATTTT. It translates to CASSLYEDTQYF.

J is TRBJ2-1 and V is TRBV11-2, with 7 bases matching TRBD2. V was pared by 3 bases and J by 7 bases, with 9 bases of the junction left unmatched. Germline CDR1 SGHAT, CDR2 FQNNGV. This CDR3 is 15 amino acids long. As DNA, the CDR3 is TGTGCCAGCAGCTTCAGCCGGGGGGATGGGAATGAGCAGTTCTTC. Its translation is CASSFSRGDGNEQFF.

This clone was detected once. The V and J genes are TRBV28 and TRBJ2-1; 11 bases align to TRBD1. This CDR3 comprises 16 residues. Germline CDR1 reads MDHEN; CDR2 reads SYDVKM. V shed 2 bases and J 3 bases; nucleotides not matched to a gene: 3. The chain's CDR3 is CASSLVGTGGYNEQFF. The CDR3 bases are TGTGCCAGCAGTTTAGTTGGGACAGGGGGCTACAATGAGCAGTTCTTC.

The chain recombines TRBV30 with TRBJ2-5; 13 bases map to TRBD2. The germline gives CDR1 GTSNPN, CDR2 SVGIG (reference sequence). The CDR3 has 15 residues. V gave up 3 bases and J gave up 5 bases; unmatched junction bases: 6. The DNA of the CDR3 is TGTGCCTGGAGCACTAGCGGGAGGGAGGGGGAGACCCAGTACTTC. Translation gives CAWSTSGREGETQYF.

The gene calls are TRBV10-1 and TRBJ1-1, with D possibly TRBD1 on 5 matching bases. Deletions cut 2 bases from V and 1 base from J, with 11 bases between. The CDR3 has 15 residues. Per germline, CDR1 WNHNN and CDR2 SYGVQD (reference sequence). The CDR3 nucleotides are TGCGCCAGCAGTGAGCAGGGAGGATGGAACACTGAAGCTTTCTTT. Its protein is CASSEQGGWNTEAFF.

V is TRBV6-2 or TRBV6-3 and J is TRBJ1-5; TRBD1 matches 8 bases. Per germline, CDR1 MNHEY and CDR2 SVGEGT. Trimming removed 4 bases from V and 2 bases from J; junction bases left unmatched: 13. The CDR3 spans 18 residues. CDR3: CASSSMSQGGVGNQPQHF. For the CDR3, the DNA is TGTGCCAGCAGTTCGATGTCACAGGGGGGCGTTGGCAATCAGCCCCAGCATTTT.

CDR3 region: CASSLRGQSAYEQYF. DNA for the CDR3: TGTGCCAGCAGCTTGAGGGGACAGTCAGCCTACGAGCAGTACTTC. The chain recombines TRBV7-9 with TRBJ2-7, with TRBD1 matching 7 bases. V lost 3 bases and J lost 2; bases outside the gene matches: 7. Germline V CDR1 and CDR2: SEHNR, FQNEAQ (reference sequence). This CDR3 is built from 15 residues.

This chain joins TRBV19 and TRBJ1-4; D is possibly TRBD1 (6 bases). In germline, CDR1 is LNHDA, CDR2 SQIVND (reference sequence). The V gene lost 4 bases and the J gene lost 5 bases, with 14 bases spanning the gap. The CDR3 covers 15 residues. The CDR3 sequence is CASSTDRKVNEKLFF. The CDR3 DNA sequence: TGTGCCAGTAGTACTGACAGGAAGGTAAATGAAAAACTGTTTTTT.

The V call is TRBV2, the J call TRBJ1-3, with D possibly being TRBD1 (5 bases). Looked up from germline, CDR1 is SNHLY and CDR2 is FYNNEI. Trimming removed 2 bases at V and 0 bases at J, with 14 bases between. This CDR3 contains 17 residues. CDR3 DNA sequence: TGTGCCAGCAGTGAATTTTGGGGCGACTCCTCTGGAAACACCATATATTTT. Protein product: CASSEFWGDSSGNTIYF. The variable domain in full, with the rest retrieved from reference TRBV2 and TRBJ1-3, is EPEVTQTPSHQVTQMGQEVILRCVPISNHLYFYWYRQILGQKVEFLVSFYNNEISEKSEIFDDQFSVERPDGSNFTLKIRSTKLEDSAMYFCASSEFWGDSSGNTIYFGEGSWLTVV.

The V and J genes are TRBV9 and TRBJ2-2, with D hard to call. This CDR3 is built from 15 residues. Germline CDR1 reads SGDLS; CDR2 reads YYNGEE. Trimming took off 3 bases at V and 0 bases at J, with 9 bases between the two ends. The chain's CDR3 is CASSAQHSNTGELFF. DNA for the CDR3: TGTGCCAGCAGCGCCCAACATTCGAACACCGGGGAGCTGTTTTTT.

The chain employs TRBV4-3 and TRBJ2-7; the match to TRBD2 covers 10 bases. J gave up 0 bases and V 0 bases, and 2 bases lay outside the gene matches. The CDR3 extends over 16 amino acids. Germline V lookup: CDR1 LGHNA, CDR2 YSLEER. The CDR3 sequence is CASSQDLAGASYEQYF. CDR3 bases: TGCGCCAGCAGCCAAGACCTAGCGGGAGCCTCCTACGAGCAGTACTTC.

The chain carries TRBV3-1 (or the pseudogene TRBV3-2) and TRBJ2-3; 11 bases align to TRBD2. There are 16 residues in the CDR3. The J segment lost 3 bases and the V segment lost 5 bases, leaving 7 bases of the junction unmatched. The germline V gene has CDR1 LGHDT and CDR2 YNNKEL (reference sequence). CDR3 sequence reads: CASSEILAGVTDTQYF. CDR3 coding DNA: TGTGCCAGCAGCGAGATACTAGCGGGAGTGACAGATACGCAGTATTTT.

The chain employs TRBV7-9 and TRBJ1-2; TRBD1 matches 10 bases. Trimming at V came to 3 bases and at J to 6 bases, leaving 1 base not matched to a gene. The CDR3 is 13 amino acids. Looked up from germline, CDR1 is SEHNR and CDR2 is FQNEAQ (reference sequence). The CDR3 loop reads CASSLGQGNGYTF. CDR3 DNA sequence: TGTGCCAGCAGCTTGGGACAGGGGAATGGCTACACCTTC.

The V call is TRBV12-5, the J call TRBJ1-2, with D maybe TRBD1 (5 bases). Looked up from germline, CDR1 is LGHNT and CDR2 is FRNRAP. This CDR3 is built from 11 residues. V was trimmed by 6 bases and J by 7 bases, leaving 9 bases between them. The CDR3 region is CASGRTGGYTF. In DNA form, the CDR3 reads TGTGCTAGTGGGCGCACAGGTGGCTACACCTTC.

The J gene is TRBJ2-1, the V gene TRBV14; D perhaps matches TRBD2 (6 bases). The CDR3 length is 15 residues. V dropped 4 bases and J dropped 10 bases, with 20 bases sitting between them. Germline V gene sequence: CDR1 SGHDN, CDR2 FVKESK. In DNA form, the CDR3 reads TGTGCCAGCAGCCCGGAGTGGGGGGACCGAGGGGAGCAGTTCTTC. It encodes CASSPEWGDRGEQFF.